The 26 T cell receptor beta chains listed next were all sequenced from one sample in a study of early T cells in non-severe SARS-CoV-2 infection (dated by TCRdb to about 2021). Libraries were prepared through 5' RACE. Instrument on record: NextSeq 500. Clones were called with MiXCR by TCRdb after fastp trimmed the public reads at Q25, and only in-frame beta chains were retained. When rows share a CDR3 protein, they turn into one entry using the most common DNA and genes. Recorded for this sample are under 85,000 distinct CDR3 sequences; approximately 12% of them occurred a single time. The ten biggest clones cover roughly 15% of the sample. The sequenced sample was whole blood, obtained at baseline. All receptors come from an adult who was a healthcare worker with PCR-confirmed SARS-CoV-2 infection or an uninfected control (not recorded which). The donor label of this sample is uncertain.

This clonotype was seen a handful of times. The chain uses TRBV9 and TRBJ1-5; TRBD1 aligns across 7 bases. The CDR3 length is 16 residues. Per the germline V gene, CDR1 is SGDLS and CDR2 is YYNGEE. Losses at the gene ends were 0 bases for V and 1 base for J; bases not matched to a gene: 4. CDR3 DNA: TGTGCCAGCAGCGTAGGGGCAGGGGGGAGCAATCAGCCCCAGCATTTT. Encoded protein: CASSVGAGGSNQPQHF.

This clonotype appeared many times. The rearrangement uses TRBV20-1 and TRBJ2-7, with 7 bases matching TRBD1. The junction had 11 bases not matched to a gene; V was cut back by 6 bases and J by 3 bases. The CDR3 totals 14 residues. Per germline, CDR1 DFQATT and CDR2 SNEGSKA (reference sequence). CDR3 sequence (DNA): TGCAGTGCCCACCCGGGACAGTCAATCTACGAGCAGTACTTC. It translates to CSAHPGQSIYEQYF.

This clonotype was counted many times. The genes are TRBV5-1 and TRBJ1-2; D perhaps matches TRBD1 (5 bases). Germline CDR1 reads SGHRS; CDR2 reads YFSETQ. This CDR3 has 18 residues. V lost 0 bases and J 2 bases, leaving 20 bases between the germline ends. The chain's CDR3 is CASSLAGQALALNYGYTF. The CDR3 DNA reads TGCGCCAGCAGCTTGGCAGGGCAAGCACTCGCTTTAAACTATGGCTACACCTTC.

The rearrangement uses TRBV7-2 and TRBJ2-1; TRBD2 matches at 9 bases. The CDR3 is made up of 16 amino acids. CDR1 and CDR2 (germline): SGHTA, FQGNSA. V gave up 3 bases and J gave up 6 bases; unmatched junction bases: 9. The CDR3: CASSFSRVAGANEQFF. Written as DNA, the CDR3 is TGTGCCAGCAGCTTCTCGAGGGTAGCGGGGGCCAATGAGCAGTTCTTC.

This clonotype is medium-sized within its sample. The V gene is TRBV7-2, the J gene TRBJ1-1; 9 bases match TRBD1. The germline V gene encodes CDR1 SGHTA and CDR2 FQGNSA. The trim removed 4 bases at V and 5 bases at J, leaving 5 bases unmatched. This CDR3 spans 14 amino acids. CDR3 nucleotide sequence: TGTGCCAGCAGCTCCCCCGACAGGGGGACTGAAGCTTTCTTT. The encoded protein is CASSSPDRGTEAFF.

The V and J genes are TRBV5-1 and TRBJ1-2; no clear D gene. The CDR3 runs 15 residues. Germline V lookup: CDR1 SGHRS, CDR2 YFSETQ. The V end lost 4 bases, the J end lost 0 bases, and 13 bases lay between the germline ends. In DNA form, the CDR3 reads TGCGCCAGCAGCCCGCAATGGGGAGCTAACTATGGCTACACCTTC. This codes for CASSPQWGANYGYTF. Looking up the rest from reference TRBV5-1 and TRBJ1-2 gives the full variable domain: KAGVTQTPRYLIKTRGQQVTLSCSPISGHRSVSWYQQTPGQGLQFLFEYFSETQRNKGNFPGRFSGRQFSNSRSEMNVSTLELGDSALYLCASSPQWGANYGYTFGSGTRLTVV.

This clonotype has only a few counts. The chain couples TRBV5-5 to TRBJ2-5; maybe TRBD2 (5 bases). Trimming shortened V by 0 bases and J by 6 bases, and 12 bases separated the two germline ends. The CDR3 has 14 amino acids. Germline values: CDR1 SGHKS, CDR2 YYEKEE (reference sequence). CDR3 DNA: TGTGCCAGCAGCTTGGCCGAGGGCACGCAGACCCAGTACTTC. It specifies CASSLAEGTQTQYF.

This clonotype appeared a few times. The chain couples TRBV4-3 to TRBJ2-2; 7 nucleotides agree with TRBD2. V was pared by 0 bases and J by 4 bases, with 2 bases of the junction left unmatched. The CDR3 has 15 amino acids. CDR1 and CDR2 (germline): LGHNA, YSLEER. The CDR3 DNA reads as TGCGCCAGCAGCCAAGACCCGGGGGGCACCGGGGAGCTGTTTTTT. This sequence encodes CASSQDPGGTGELFF.

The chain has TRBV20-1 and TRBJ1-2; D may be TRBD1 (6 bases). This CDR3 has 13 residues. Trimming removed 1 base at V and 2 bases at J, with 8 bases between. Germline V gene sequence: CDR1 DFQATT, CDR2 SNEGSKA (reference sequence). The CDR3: CSARGRGNYGYTF. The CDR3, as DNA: TGCAGTGCTAGAGGCAGGGGCAACTATGGCTACACCTTC.

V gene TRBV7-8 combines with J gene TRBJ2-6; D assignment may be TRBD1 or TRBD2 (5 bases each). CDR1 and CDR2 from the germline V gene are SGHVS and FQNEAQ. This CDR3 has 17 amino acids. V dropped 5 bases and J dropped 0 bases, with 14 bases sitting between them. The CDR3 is CASSPRDRGSGANVLTF. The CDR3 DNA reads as TGTGCCAGCAGCCCTCGGGACCGGGGCTCTGGGGCCAACGTCCTGACTTTC. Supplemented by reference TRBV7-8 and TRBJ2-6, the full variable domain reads GAGVSQSPRYKVAKRGQDVALRCDPISGHVSLFWYQQALGQGPEFLTYFQNEAQLDKSGLPSDRFFAERPEGSVSTLKIQRTQQEDSAVYLCASSPRDRGSGANVLTFGAGSRLTVL.

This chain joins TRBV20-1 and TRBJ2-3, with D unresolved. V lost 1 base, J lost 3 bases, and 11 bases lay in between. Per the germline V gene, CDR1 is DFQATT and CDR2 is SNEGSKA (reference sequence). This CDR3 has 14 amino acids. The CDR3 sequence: CSARALGTTDTQYF. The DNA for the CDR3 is TGCAGTGCTAGAGCCCTGGGTACTACAGATACGCAGTATTTT.

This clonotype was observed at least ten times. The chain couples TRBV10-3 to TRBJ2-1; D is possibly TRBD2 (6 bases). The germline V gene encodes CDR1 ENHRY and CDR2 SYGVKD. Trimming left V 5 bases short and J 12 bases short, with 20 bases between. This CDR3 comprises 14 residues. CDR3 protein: CAISTGTSSTGQFF. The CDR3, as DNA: TGTGCCATCAGTACCGGGACTTCGTCGACCGGGCAGTTCTTC.

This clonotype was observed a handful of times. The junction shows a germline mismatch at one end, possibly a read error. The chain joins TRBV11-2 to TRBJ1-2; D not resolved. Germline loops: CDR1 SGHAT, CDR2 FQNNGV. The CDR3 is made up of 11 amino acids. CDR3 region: CASSLSWSVNF. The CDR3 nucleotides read TGTGCCAGCAGCTTATCCTGGAGCGTAAACTTC.

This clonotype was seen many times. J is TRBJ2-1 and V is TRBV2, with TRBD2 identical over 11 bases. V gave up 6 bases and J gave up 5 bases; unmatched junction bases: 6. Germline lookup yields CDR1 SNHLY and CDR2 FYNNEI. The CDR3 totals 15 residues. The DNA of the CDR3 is TGTGCCAGCAGCGCCACTAGCGGGAGAAACAATGAGCAGTTCTTC. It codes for CASSATSGRNNEQFF.

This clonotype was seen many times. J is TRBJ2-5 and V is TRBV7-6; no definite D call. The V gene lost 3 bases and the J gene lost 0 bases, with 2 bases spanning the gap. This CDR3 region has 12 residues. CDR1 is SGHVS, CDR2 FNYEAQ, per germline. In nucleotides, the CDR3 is TGTGCCAGCAGCTTGAACCAAGAGACCCAGTACTTC. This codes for CASSLNQETQYF.

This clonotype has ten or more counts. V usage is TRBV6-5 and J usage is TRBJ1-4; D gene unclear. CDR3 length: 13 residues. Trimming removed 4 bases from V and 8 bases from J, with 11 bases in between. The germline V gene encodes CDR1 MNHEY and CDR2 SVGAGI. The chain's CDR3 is CASSWLPGEKLFF. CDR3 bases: TGTGCCAGCAGTTGGTTACCGGGAGAAAAACTGTTTTTT.

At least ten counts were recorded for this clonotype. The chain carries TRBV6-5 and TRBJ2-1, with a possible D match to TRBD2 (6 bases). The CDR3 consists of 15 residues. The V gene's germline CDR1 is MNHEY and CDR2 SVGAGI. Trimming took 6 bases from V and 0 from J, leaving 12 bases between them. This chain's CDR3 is CASSRTISSYNEQFF. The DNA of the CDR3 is TGTGCCAGCAGCCGGACTATCAGCTCCTACAATGAGCAGTTCTTC.

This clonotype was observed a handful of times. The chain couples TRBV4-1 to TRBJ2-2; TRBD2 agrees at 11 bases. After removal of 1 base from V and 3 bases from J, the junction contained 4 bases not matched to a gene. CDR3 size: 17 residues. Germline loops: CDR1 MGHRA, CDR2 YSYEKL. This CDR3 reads CASSQGPSGRYTGELFF. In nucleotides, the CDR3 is TGCGCCAGCAGCCAAGGGCCTAGCGGGAGGTACACCGGGGAGCTGTTTTTT.

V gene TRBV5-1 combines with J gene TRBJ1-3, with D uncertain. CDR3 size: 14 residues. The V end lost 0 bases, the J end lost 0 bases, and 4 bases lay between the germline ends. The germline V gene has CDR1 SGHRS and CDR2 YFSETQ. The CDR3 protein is CASSLVDSGNTIYF. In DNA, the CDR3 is TGCGCCAGCAGCTTGGTGGACTCTGGAAACACCATATATTTT.

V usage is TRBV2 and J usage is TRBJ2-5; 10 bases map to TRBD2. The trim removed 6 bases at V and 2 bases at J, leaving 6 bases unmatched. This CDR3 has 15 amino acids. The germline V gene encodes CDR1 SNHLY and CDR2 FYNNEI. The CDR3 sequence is CASRPSGSNQETQYF. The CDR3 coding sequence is TGTGCCAGCAGACCTAGCGGGAGTAATCAAGAGACCCAGTACTTC.

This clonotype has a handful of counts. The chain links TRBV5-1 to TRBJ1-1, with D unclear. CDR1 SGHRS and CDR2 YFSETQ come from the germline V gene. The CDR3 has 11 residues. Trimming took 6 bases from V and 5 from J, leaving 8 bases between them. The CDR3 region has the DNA TGCGCCAGCATTACGGTGACTGAAGCTTTCTTT. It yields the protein CASITVTEAFF.

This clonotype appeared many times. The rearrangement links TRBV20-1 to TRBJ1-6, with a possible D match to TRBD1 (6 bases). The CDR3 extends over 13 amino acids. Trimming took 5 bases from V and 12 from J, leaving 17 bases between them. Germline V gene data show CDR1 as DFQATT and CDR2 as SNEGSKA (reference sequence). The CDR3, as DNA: TGCAGTGCTCGGGGGGCCCTCTTTGGACCCCTCCACTTT. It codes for CSARGALFGPLHF.

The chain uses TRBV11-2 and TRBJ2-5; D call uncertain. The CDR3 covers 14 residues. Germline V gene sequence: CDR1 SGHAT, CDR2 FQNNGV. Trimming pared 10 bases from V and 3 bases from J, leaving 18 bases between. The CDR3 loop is CATRPGTKEETQYF. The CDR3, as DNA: TGTGCCACCAGACCTGGAACCAAAGAAGAGACCCAGTACTTC. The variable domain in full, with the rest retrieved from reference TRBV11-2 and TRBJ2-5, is EAGVAQSPRYKIIEKRQSVAFWCNPISGHATLYWYQQILGQGPKLLIQFQNNGVVDDSQLPKDRFSAERLKGVDSTLKIQPAKLEDSAVYLCATRPGTKEETQYFGPGTRLLVL.

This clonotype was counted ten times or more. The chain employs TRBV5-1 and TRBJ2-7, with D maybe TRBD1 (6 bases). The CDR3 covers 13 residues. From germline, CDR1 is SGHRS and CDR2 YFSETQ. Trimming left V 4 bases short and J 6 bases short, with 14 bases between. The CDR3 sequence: CASSPDRFGEQYF. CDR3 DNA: TGCGCCAGCAGCCCGGACAGATTCGGCGAGCAGTACTTC.

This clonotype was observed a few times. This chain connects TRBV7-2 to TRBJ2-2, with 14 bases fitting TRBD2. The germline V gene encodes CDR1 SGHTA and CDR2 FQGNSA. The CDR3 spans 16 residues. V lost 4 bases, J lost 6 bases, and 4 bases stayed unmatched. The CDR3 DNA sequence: TGTGCCAGCAGCTATCGGACTAGCGGGGGGTCCGGGGAGCTGTTTTTT. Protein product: CASSYRTSGGSGELFF.

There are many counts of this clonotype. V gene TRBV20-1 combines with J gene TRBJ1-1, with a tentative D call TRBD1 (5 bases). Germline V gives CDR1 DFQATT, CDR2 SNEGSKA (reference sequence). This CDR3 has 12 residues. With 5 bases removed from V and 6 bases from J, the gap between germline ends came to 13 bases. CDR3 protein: CSAWAPTAEAFF. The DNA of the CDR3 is TGCAGTGCTTGGGCCCCGACAGCTGAAGCTTTCTTT.